This TCR beta chain is from a study of shared clonotypes between healthy human individuals. Study-wide results and caveats: Sequencing depth was predicted to influence how clonotypes are shared among donors. The study drew on few donors, limiting represented genetic and exposure-history diversity. Only blood underwent sampling, and tissue repertoires likely differ.

Comments on this clone: What it binds is not known.

As defined, naive CD8 cells were CD45RO-negative and positively selected for CCR7, with terminally differentiated effector memory CD45RA+ cells excluded. TCRdb's copy holds only in-frame clones and misses some; the assay was immunoSEQ multiplex PCR. The data show about 680,000 clones, around 92% seen once. CDR1 SGHTA and CDR2 FQGNSA come from the germline V gene. V was pared by 5 bases and J by 6 bases, with 17 bases between. The CDR3 totals 15 residues. This TCR came from a man in his thirties or forties in good health. The sample taken for sequencing was naive CD8+ T cells sorted from blood. This chain joins TRBV7-2 and TRBJ2-1; D is perhaps TRBD2 (6 bases). Here the CDR3 reads CASSAPRGGGNEQFF. CDR3 nucleotides: TGTGCCAGCAGCGCTCCGAGGGGAGGAGGCAATGAGCAGTTCTTC.